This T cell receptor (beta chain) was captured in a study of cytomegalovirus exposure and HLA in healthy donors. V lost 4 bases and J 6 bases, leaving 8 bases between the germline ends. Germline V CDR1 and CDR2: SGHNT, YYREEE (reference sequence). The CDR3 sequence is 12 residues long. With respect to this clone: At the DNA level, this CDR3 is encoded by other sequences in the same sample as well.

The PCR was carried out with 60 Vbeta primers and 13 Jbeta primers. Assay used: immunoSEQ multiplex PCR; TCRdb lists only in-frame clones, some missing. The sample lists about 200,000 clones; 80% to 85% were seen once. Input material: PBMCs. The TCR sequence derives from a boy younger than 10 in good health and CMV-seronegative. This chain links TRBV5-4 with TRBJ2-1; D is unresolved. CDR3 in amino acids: CASSLSSNEQFF. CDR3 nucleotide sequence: TGTGCCAGCAGCCTCTCCAGCAATGAGCAGTTCTTC.